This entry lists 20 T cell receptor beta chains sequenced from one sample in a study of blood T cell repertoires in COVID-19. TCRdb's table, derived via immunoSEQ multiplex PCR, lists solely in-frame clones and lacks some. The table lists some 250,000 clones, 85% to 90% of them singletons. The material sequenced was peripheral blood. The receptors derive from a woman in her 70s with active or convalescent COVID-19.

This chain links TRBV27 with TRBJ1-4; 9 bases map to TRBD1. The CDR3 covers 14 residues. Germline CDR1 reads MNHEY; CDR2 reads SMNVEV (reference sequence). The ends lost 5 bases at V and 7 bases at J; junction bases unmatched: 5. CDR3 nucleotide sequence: TGTGCCAGCAGTCTCGGGACAGGGAGTGAAAAACTGTTTTTT. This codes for CASSLGTGSEKLFF.

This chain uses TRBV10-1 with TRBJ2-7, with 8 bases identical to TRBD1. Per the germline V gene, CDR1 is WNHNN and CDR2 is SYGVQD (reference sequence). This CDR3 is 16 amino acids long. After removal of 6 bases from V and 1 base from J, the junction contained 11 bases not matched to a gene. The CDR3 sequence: CASRDVLWTGSYEQYF. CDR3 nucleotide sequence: TGCGCCAGCAGAGACGTATTGTGGACAGGGTCCTACGAGCAGTACTTC.

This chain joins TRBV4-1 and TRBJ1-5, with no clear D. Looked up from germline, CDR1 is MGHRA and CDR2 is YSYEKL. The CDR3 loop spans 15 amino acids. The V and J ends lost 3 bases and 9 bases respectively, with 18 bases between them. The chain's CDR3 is CASSQSDGFVGPQHF. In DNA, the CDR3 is TGCGCCAGCAGCCAGAGCGACGGGTTTGTAGGGCCCCAGCATTTT.

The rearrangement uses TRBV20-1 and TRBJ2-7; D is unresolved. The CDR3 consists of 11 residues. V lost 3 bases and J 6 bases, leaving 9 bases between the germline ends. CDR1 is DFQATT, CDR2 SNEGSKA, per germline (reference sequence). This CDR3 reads CSASRVIEQYF. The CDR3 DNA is TGCAGTGCTAGTCGCGTAATCGAGCAGTACTTC.

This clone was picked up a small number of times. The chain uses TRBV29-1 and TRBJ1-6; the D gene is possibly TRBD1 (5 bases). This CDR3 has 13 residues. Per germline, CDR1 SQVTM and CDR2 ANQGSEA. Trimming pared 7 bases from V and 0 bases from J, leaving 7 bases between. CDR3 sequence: CSAQGSYNSPLHF. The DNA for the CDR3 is TGCAGCGCGCAGGGCTCCTATAATTCACCCCTCCACTTT. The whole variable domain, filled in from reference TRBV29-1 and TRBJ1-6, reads SAVISQKPSRDICQRGTSLTIQCQVDSQVTMMFWYRQQPGQSLTLIATANQGSEATYESGFVIDKFPISRPNLTFSTLTVSNMSPEDSSIYLCSAQGSYNSPLHFGNGTRLTVT.

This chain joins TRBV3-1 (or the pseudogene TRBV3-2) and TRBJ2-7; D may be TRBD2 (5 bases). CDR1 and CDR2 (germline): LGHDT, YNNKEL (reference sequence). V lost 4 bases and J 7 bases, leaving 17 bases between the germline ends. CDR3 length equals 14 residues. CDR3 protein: CASSPAGRPREQYF. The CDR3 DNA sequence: TGTGCCAGCAGCCCGGCGGGTCGCCCTAGGGAGCAGTACTTC.

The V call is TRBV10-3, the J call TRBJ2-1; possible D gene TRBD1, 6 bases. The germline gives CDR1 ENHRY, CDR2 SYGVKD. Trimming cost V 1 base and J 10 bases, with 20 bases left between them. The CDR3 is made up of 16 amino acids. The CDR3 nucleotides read TGTGCCATCAGTGAGTTTGGGACACCCCCGGCAGAAGAGCAGTTCTTC. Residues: CAISEFGTPPAEEQFF.

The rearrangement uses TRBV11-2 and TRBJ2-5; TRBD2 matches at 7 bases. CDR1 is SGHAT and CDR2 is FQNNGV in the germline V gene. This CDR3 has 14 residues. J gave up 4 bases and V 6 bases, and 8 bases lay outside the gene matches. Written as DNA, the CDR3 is TGTGCCAGCAGTCTCGGGACGGGGGGAGAGACCCAGTACTTC. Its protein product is CASSLGTGGETQYF.

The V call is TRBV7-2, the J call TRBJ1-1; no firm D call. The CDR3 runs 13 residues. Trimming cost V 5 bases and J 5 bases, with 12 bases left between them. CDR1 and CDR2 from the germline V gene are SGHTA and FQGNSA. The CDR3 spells CASSPQWATEAFF. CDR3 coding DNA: TGTGCCAGCAGCCCCCAGTGGGCGACTGAAGCTTTCTTT.

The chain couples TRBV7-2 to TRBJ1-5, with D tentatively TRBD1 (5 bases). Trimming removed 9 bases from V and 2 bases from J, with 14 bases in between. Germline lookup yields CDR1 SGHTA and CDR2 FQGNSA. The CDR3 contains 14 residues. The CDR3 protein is CASREGSGNQPQHF. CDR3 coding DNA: TGTGCCAGTCGGGAGGGGTCGGGCAATCAGCCCCAGCATTTT.

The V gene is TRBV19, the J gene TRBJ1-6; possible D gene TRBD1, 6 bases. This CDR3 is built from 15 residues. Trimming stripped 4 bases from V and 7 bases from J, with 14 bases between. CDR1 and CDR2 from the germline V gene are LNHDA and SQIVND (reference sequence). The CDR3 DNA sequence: TGTGCCAGTAGTAAGGACAGCCAACTGAATTCACCCCTCCACTTT. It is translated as CASSKDSQLNSPLHF.

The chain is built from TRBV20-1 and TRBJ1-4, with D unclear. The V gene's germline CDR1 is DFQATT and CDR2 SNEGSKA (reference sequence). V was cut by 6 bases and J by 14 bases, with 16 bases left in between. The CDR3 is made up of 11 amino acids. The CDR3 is CSAGRSNMLFF. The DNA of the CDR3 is TGCAGTGCAGGGAGGTCTAATATGCTGTTTTTT.

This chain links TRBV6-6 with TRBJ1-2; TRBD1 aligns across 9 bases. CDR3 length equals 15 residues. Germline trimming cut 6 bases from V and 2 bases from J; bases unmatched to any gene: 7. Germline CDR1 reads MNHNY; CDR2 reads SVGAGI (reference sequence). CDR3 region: CASSDGDRENYGYTF. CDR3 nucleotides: TGTGCCAGCAGCGATGGGGACAGGGAGAACTATGGCTACACCTTC.

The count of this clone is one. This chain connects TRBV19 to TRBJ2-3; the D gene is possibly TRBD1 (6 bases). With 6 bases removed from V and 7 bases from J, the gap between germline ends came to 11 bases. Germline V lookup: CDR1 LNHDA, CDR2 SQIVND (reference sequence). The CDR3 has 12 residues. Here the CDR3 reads CASRSTGHTQYF. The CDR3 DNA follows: TGTGCCAGTAGGTCGACAGGCCATACGCAGTATTTT.

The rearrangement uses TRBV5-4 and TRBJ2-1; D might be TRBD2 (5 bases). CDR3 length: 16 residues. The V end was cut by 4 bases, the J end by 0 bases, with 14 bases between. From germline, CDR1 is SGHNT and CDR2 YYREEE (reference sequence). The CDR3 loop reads CASSKEGGSSYNEQFF. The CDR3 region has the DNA TGTGCCAGCAGCAAAGAAGGTGGGAGCTCCTACAATGAGCAGTTCTTC.

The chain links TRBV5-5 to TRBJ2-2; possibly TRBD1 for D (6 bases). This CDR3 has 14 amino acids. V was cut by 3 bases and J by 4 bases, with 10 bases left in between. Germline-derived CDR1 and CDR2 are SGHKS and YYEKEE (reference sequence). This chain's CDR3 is CASSWDTITGELFF. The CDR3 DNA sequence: TGTGCCAGCAGCTGGGACACTATCACCGGGGAGCTGTTTTTT.

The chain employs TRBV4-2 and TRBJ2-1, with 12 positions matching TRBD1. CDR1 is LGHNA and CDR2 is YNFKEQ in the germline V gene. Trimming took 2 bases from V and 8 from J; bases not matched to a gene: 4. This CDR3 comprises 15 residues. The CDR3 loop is CASSQPGQGAYEQFF. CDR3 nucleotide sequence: TGTGCCAGCAGCCAACCGGGACAGGGGGCATATGAGCAGTTCTTC.

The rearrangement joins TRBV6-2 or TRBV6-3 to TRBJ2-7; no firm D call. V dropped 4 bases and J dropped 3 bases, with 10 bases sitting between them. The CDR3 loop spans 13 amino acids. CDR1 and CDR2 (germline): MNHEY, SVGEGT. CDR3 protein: CASSLQRSYEQYF. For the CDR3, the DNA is TGTGCCAGCAGTTTACAAAGGAGCTACGAGCAGTACTTC.

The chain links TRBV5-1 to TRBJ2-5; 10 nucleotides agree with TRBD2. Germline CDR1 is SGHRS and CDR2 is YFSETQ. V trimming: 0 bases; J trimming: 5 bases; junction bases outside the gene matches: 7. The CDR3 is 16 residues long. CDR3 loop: CASSLGPPTSGETQYF. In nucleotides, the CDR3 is TGCGCCAGCAGCTTGGGGCCCCCGACTAGCGGGGAGACCCAGTACTTC.

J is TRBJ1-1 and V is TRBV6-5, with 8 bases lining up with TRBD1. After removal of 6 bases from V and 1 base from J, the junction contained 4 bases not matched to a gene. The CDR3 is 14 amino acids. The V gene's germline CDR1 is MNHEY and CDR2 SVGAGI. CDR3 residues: CASSRTGRNTEAFF. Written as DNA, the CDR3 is TGTGCCAGCAGCCGGACAGGGAGGAACACTGAAGCTTTCTTT.